This T cell receptor (beta chain) was observed in a study of cytomegalovirus exposure and HLA in healthy donors (dated by TCRdb to the late 2010s). Describing the broader study: An earlier analysis of about 560 of the donors reported approximately 280 Gb of sequence data and 95 million to 130 million unique TCR beta sequences obtained from some 170 million T cells. An early release covering roughly 600 HLA-typed donors comprised 250 to 350 gigabases of sequencing data and around 85 million unique TCR sequences. Among the 398 genotyped donors, under 90% belonged to the genetic ancestry cluster associated with self-reported Caucasian donors. The study aimed to test whether cataloging public T cell receptors could reveal signatures of past pathogen exposure. The T cell repertoires of 666 subjects were profiled by immunosequencing and related to cytomegalovirus serostatus. Besides the first cohort of 500 to 700 subjects, a separate validation cohort made up of 120 different subjects was used. High-throughput TCR immunosequencing, statistical association of individual TCRs with disease status, and machine learning were combined to predict cytomegalovirus infection status. A later analysis re-analyzed previously published TCR beta repertoires from approximately 700 donors and added high-resolution HLA genotyping to study TCR occurrence patterns. The later analysis used no new phenotypic data to find candidate immune exposures, relying instead on TCR beta sequences and their occurrence across donors. To decide whether each TCR beta V gene segment behaved as functional or pseudogenic, an earlier analysis of approximately 600 of the donors relied on high-throughput TCR beta sequencing. Donor age, sex, ethnicity and CMV serostatus were compiled together with the repertoire data. Genome-wide SNP genotypes for about 60% of the roughly 670 donors were used in a later genetic analysis, which treated that subset as a discovery cohort. All discovery cohort repertoires had been generated on a single sequencing platform. Both class I and class II loci were covered by HLA typing, at four-digit resolution. The number of typed donors differed by locus: 629-630 for A, B, C, DRB1 and DQB1; some 500 for DQA1; 606 for DPA1; and some 470 for DPB1. Roughly 5 DR-DQ haplotypes were handled as single units for association and clustering because linkage in the cohort was strong. Among around 400 genotyped donors of the cohort, an average of about 240,000 unique TCR beta nucleotide sequences was sequenced per donor, of which about 18% were non-productive. Broad study findings and their caveats: Roughly uniform sequencing depth across donors was assumed in presence/absence analyses, although this assumption may not hold. Because counts were too low, about 18 rarely observed V segments, including chromosome 9 orphons, were excluded from the earlier analysis of several hundred of the donors. Compared with equally common non-associated chains, HLA-associated TCR beta chains in a later analysis were more clonally expanded and had lower generation probabilities. Because some donors lacked HLA typing at each locus, the association tests relied only on the typed subset. In a later analysis, most CMV-associated TCR beta chains were found to appear HLA-restricted, with HLA associations seemingly driven largely by CMV exposure. An association between a missense DCLRE1C variant and V-gene and J-gene trimming of TCR beta chains was found in a later genetic analysis and replicated in an independent cohort. In a later analysis, TCR association rates were found to vary across HLA loci, with the most associated TCRs seen for DRB1 alleles and the fewest for HLA-C alleles. Most TCR sequences were seen in very few donors, while some public TCRs were found in many individuals. In this cohort, only TCR beta chains were sequenced, and detectable features were limited by the absence of alpha or paired-chain data. Correlated functional status among segregating V segments might be attributable to linkage disequilibrium, but an unknown experimental factor could not be ruled out. Immune exposure information for the cohort was limited to CMV serostatus. At a false discovery rate of 0.05, a later analysis linked 16,000 or so TCR beta sequences to specific HLA alleles. Because the 87-base-pair reads could not distinguish some IMGT-functional V segments, including TRBV6-2 and TRBV6-3, those segments were excluded. The classifier was reported to diagnose cytomegalovirus status with high specificity and sensitivity in both the original cohort and the validation cohort. In a later analysis, several top co-occurrence clusters were reported to appear linked to parvovirus B19, influenza, CMV and Epstein-Barr virus. Strong co-occurrence of HLA alleles, especially DR and DQ, made assigning TCR associations to individual alleles difficult. The study gave a list of around 170 TCR beta chains associated with cytomegalovirus. In an earlier analysis of some 500 of the donors, most TCR beta V segments were observed in productive rearrangements about 87% or about 30% of the time, broadly matching IMGT annotations. A further reported finding was that TCR beta sequences accurately predicted the HLA-A and HLA-B alleles for most subjects in the first cohort. A group of highly shared sequence variants was considered likely to be a technical artifact of the sequencing pipeline. Three of the identified cytomegalovirus-associated TCR beta chains were confirmed in vitro to be specific for cytomegalovirus antigens. In a later genetic analysis, fewer N-insertions in productive TCRs were reported among donors in an Asian-associated ancestry cluster than the roughly 640-donor mean. According to the authors, the approach could potentially be generalized to other disease states and immunological phenotypes.

Libraries were constructed by the immunoSEQ multiplex PCR assay. For the multiplex PCR, a mixture combining 60 forward primers for TCR Vbeta segments and 13 reverse primers for TCR Jbeta segments was used. The CDR3 region of rearranged TCR beta genes was amplified from genomic DNA by a multiplex PCR assay. On the Illumina HiSeq System, the amplified TCR beta libraries were sequenced as 87-base-pair reads. As for how the authors treated the data: In a later analysis, 70 million to 95 million unique TCR beta chains were counted across the roughly 700 repertoires, and approximately 11 million of these chains were shared by at least two donors. Raw reads were error-corrected and collapsed into unique sequences by a nearest-neighbor algorithm in which closely related sequences were merged to remove PCR and sequencing errors. To assign V, D and J gene segments, CDR3 sequences were aligned to IMGT reference sequences. For a sequence to be retained, a match of at least six nucleotides was required to both a V gene segment and a J gene segment. Rearrangements were classified as productive when the CDR3 lacked stop codons and remained in frame with V and J, and all other rearrangements were classified as non-productive. Following IMGT convention, CDR3 was defined as the stretch from the second conserved V-encoded cysteine up to the conserved J-encoded phenylalanine. The earlier analysis of 587 of the donors excluded sequences that lacked an unambiguous match to a single V gene segment. In an earlier analysis of approximately 550 of the donors, V segments were called functional above 56.7% productive rearrangements and were called segregating when the between-donor standard deviation exceeded 5%. To diagnose cytomegalovirus status from the catalog of TCR beta chain sequences, a statistical classification framework was built. V and J gene assignment, in a later analysis, came from comparing TCR nucleotide sequences with IMGT/GENE-DB human TR gene sequences. The TCRdist pipeline was used in a later analysis to assign CDR3 sequences and most-parsimonious VDJ recombination scenarios. In a later analysis, every TCR beta chain was defined by the combination of its CDR3 amino acid sequence and its V-gene family, and reads without a unique V-gene family were dropped. In a later analysis, fewer than 650 highly shared, low-generation-probability nucleotide sequences were removed to address suspected cross-contamination and a sequencing artifact. In a later analysis, a clonal expansion index for each public chain was calculated from normalized within-repertoire ranks of inferred template counts. A later analysis computed generation probabilities with a VDJ recombination model fitted to out-of-frame rearrangements, and checked the results against IGoR. In a later analysis, TCR-TCR, TCR-HLA and TCR-CMV co-occurrence was scored with hypergeometric tests, and a repertoire-size bias correction was applied to TCR pairs. A later analysis estimated false discovery rates by permuting HLA or CMV assignments 20 times. In a later analysis, co-occurring TCRs were grouped using DBSCAN, with TCRdist sequence similarity added in when clustering inside HLA-allele-positive subsets. Repertoires with fewer than 30,000 or more than 120,000 public chains, plus five repertoires with anomalous nucleotide sharing, were excluded from co-occurrence clustering. TCRdb took this table from immuneACCESS and kept in-frame rearrangements with V and J called. Such tables lack part of the clones; where checked against another copy, unresolved V genes explain under half of the gap, and the rest is unexplained. D and trimming come from the DNA, and the V and J calls and clone size come from that table. Across this sample there are 130,000 to 150,000 clones, with about four fifths seen only once. The ten largest clones capture more than 3% of the sample.

The cohort was made up of about 670 healthy bone marrow donors. At the time of sampling, all cohort members were nominally healthy, though unrecorded immune exposures were likely present. The donor was CMV seronegative and belonged to the group of around 400 seronegative cohort members. A peripheral blood sample was provided by each donor, and peripheral blood mononuclear cells were used for TCR beta sequencing. Genomic DNA extraction from the blood cell samples was performed with the Qiagen DNeasy Blood Extraction Kit. Turning to this clone: The antigen it binds to is not known. Base qualities are not recorded, but no much larger clone differs from it by a single base.

V drops 7 bases and J drops 5 bases, leaving 15 bases in between. Reading from cysteine to phenylalanine, the CDR3 counts 13 amino acids. CDR3 DNA is the only sequence kept; it has 39 bases, read in frame from the first base. Sequenced: PBMCs. The rearranged chain carries TRBV23-1 and TRBJ2-7; TRBD2 might be the D gene, on 6 matching bases. TRBV23-1 belongs to the ORF category, with a function that is uncertain. This clonotype originated in a female donor in good health and CMV-seronegative. The CDR3 protein: CASTLYGGDEQYF. Read as DNA, the sequence is TGCGCCAGCACCCTTTACGGAGGGGACGAGCAGTACTTC.